The source of this TCR beta chain is a study of T cells in narcolepsy. About the study: Healthy controls were enrolled alongside patients with narcolepsy type 1 or type 2. Overall study findings and caveats: Autoreactive clonotypes reportedly recurred in blood of same and different patients, not controls. Autoreactive HCRT-specific and TRIB2-specific clonotypes were marked in same-patient CSF-versus-blood CD4+ comparisons. Autoreactive clone sequences were missing from some blood memory CD4+ repertoires.

From germline, CDR1 is MGHDK and CDR2 SYGVNS. V gave up 5 bases and J gave up 2 bases, with 21 bases separating them. This CDR3 has 17 amino acids. Concerning this clone itself: As yet, its antigen is unknown.

The protocol was immunoSEQ multiplex PCR, while the TCRdb copy is restricted to in-frame clones and leaves out a portion. The data show about 35,000 clones, 81% seen once. The sequencing sample was made of memory (CD45RA-) CD4+ T cells from blood. This chain connects TRBV25-1 to TRBJ1-2; maybe TRBD1 (5 bases). This TCR was recovered from a human donor in good health. For the CDR3, the DNA is TGTGCCAGCAGTCAGGGCGTAGAACTGGGAAAGAACTATGGCTACACCTTC. Encoded protein: CASSQGVELGKNYGYTF.